The TCR beta chain under discussion was sequenced for a study of Graves' ophthalmopathy and Graves' hyperthyroidism. Unmatched junction bases numbered 7, after V lost 5 bases and J lost 4 bases. Germline CDR1 is WSHSY and CDR2 is SAAADI. This CDR3 has 14 amino acids. For repertoire sequencing, the TCR beta CDR3 regions were amplified from RNA transcripts. First-round RT-PCR with HTBI primers preceded a second-round multiplex PCR. From the multiplex PCR reads, TCRdb called clonotypes with MiXCR, one entry per CDR3 protein. The data show around 1.1 million distinct CDR3 sequences, about 35% seen once. Researchers turned away patients with other autoimmune diseases, uncontrolled infections, pregnancy or lactation. Whole-study results and caveats: Discrimination between ophthalmopathy and stable hyperthyroidism by a 13-signature model showed approximately 89% sensitivity and about 80% specificity. With just under 71% sensitivity and approximately 72% specificity, the model predicted ophthalmopathy progression.

This clonotype was seen many times. Its antigen is unknown. Sequencing was done on a sample of peripheral blood or thyroid tissue (not recorded which). The chain is built from TRBV10-2 and TRBJ2-7; TRBD2 aligns across 8 bases. The clonotype originates from an adult man with Graves' hyperthyroidism. The CDR3 DNA reads TGCGCCAGCAGTACGGGGGGGCGCATGTACGAGCAGTACTTC. Translation gives CASSTGGRMYEQYF.